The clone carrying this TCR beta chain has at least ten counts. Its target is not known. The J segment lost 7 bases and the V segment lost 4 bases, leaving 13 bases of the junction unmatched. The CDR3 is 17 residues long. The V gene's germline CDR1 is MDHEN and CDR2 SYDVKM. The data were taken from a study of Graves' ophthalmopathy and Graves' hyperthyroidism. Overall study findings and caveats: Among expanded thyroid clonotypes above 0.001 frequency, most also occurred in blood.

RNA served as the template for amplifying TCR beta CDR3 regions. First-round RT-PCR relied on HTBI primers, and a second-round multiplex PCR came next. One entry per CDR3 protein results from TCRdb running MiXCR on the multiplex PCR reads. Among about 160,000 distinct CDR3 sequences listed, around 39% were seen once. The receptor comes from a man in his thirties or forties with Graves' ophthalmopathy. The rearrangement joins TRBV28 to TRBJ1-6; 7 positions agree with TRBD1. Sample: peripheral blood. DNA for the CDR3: TGTGCCAGCAGTTCCTCCGGGACAGATTTTATAAATTCACCCCTCCACTTT. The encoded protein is CASSSSGTDFINSPLHF. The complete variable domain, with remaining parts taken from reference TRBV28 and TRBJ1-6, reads DVKVTQSSRYLVKRTGEKVFLECVQDMDHENMFWYRQDPGLGLRLIYFSYDVKMKEKGDIPEGYSVSREKKERFSLILESASTNQTSMYLCASSSSGTDFINSPLHFGNGTRLTVT.